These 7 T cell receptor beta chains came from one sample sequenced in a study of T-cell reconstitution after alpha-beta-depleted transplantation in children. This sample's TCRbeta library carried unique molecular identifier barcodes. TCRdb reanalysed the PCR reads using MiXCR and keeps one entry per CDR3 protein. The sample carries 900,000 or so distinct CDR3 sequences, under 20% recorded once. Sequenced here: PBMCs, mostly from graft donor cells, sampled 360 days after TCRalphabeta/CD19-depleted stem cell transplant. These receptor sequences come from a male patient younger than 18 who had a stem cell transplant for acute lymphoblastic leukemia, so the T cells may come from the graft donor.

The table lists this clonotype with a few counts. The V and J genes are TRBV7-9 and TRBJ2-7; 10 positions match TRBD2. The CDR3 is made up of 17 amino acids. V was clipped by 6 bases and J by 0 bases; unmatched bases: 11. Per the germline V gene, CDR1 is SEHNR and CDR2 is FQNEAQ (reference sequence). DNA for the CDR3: TGTGCCAGCAGAGCGACTAGCGGGTGGCTCAACTCCTACGAGCAGTACTTC. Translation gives CASRATSGWLNSYEQYF.

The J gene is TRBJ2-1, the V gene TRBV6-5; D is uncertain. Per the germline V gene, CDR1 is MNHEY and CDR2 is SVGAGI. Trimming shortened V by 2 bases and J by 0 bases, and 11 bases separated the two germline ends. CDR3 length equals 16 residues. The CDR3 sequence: CASSYGRGSSYNEQFF. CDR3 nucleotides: TGTGCCAGCAGTTACGGGCGCGGAAGCTCCTACAATGAGCAGTTCTTC.

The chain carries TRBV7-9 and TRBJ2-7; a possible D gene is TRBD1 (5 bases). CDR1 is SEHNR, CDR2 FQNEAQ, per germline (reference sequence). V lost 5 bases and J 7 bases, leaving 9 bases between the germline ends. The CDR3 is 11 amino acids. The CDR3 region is CASSRWTEQYF. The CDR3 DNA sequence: TGTGCCAGCAGCCGTTGGACAGAGCAGTACTTC.

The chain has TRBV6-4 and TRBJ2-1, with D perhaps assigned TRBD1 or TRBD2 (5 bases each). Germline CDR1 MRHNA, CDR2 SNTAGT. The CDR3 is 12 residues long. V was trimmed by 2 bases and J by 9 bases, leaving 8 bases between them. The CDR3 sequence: CASSDGDLEQFF. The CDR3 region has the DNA TGTGCCAGCAGTGACGGGGACCTTGAGCAGTTCTTC.

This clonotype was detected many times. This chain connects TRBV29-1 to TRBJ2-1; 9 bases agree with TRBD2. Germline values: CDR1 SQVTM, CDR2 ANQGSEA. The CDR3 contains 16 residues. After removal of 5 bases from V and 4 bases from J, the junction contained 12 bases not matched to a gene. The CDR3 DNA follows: TGCAGCGTTACGCATAAAGGACTAGCGATGTACAATGAGCAGTTCTTC. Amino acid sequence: CSVTHKGLAMYNEQFF.

The CDR3: CASVPGDEAFF. As DNA, the CDR3 is TGTGCCAGCGTCCCGGGGGATGAAGCTTTCTTT. The chain couples TRBV6-4 to TRBJ1-1, with D possibly being TRBD1 (5 bases). Germline V gene sequence: CDR1 MRHNA, CDR2 SNTAGT. V was clipped by 8 bases and J by 7 bases, with 11 bases between them. The CDR3 has 11 amino acids.

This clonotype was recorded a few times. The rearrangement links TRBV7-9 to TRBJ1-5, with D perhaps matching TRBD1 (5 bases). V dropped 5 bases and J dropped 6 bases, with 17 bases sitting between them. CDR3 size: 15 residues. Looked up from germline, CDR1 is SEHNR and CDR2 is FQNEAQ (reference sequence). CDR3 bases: TGTGCCAGCAGCGGACATAATTCCCTCGGTCAGCCCCAGCATTTT. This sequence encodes CASSGHNSLGQPQHF.